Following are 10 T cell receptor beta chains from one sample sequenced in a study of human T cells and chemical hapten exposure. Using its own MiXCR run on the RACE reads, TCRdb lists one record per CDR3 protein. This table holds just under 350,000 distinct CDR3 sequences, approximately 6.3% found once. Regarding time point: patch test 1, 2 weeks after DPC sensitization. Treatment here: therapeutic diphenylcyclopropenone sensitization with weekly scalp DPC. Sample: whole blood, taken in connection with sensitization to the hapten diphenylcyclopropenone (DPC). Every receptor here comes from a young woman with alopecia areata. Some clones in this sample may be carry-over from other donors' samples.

The CDR3, as DNA: TGCGCCAGCAGCCAAGGAACGGTTGCAACTAATGAAAAACTGTTTTTT. Its translation is CASSQGTVATNEKLFF. J is TRBJ1-4 and V is TRBV4-1; no reliable D call. V gave up 1 base and J gave up 0 bases, with 9 bases separating them. There are 16 residues in the CDR3. The V gene's germline CDR1 is MGHRA and CDR2 YSYEKL.

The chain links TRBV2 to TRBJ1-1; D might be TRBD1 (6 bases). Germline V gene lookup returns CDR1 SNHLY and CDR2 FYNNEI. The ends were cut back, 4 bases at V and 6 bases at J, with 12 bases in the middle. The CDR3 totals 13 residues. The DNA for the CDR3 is TGTGCCAGCAGTGGTACAGGGAGGCCTGAAGCTTTCTTT. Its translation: CASSGTGRPEAFF.

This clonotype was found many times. The CDR3 protein is CASSSRTVGLTDTQYF. The CDR3 bases are TGTGCCAGCAGCTCTCGGACAGTCGGCCTCACAGATACGCAGTATTTT. The chain carries TRBV7-9 and TRBJ2-3, with D maybe TRBD1 (6 bases). CDR3 size: 16 residues. From germline, CDR1 is SEHNR and CDR2 FQNEAQ (reference sequence). V lost 4 bases and J lost 2, with 16 bases in between.

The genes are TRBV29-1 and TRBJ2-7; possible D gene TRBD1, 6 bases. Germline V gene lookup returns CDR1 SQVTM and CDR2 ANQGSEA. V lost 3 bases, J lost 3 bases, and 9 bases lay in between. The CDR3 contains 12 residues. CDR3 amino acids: CSVEDSYYEQYF. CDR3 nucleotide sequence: TGCAGCGTTGAGGACAGTTACTACGAGCAGTACTTC.

As DNA, the CDR3 is TGTGCCAGCAGTTACGACAATAGCAATCAGCCCCAGCATTTT. Protein: CASSYDNSNQPQHF. This chain links TRBV6-2 or TRBV6-3 with TRBJ1-5; D uncertain. This CDR3 has 14 residues. V lost 2 bases, J lost 0 bases, and 5 bases lay in between. Germline CDR1 and CDR2: MNHEY and SVGEGT.

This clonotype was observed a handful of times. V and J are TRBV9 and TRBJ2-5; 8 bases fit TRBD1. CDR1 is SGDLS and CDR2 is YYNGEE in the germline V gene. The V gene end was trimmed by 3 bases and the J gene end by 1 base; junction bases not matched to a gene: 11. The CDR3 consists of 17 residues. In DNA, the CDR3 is TGTGCCAGCAGCGCCTACCCCGGACAGGGCTTCCAAGAGACCCAGTACTTC. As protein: CASSAYPGQGFQETQYF. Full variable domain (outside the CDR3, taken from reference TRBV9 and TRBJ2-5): DSGVTQTPKHLITATGQRVTLRCSPRSGDLSVYWYQQSLDQGLQFLIQYYNGEERAKGNILERFSAQQFPDLHSELNLSSLELGDSALYFCASSAYPGQGFQETQYFGPGTRLLVL.

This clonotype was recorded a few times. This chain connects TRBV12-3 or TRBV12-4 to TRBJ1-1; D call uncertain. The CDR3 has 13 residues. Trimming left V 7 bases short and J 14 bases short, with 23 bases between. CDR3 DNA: TGTGCCAGCACCCAACTGAGCTATCCGGGTGCCTTCTTT. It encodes CASTQLSYPGAFF.

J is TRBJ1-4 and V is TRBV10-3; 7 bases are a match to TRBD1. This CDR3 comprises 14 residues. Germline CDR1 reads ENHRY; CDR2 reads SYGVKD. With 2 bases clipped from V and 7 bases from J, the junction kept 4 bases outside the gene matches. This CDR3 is CAISEGDSREKLFF. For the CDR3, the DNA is TGTGCCATCAGTGAGGGGGACAGTCGTGAAAAACTGTTTTTT.

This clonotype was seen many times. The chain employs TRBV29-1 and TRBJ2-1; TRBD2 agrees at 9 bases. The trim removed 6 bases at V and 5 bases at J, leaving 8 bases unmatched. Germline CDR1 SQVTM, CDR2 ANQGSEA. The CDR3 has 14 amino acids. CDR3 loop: CSVLAGGRHNEQFF. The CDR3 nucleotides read TGCAGCGTCCTGGCGGGGGGGCGCCACAATGAGCAGTTCTTC.

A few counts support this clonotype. The CDR3 DNA is TGTGCCAGCACCCATAGGGTGTCCTCCTACAATGAGCAGTTCTTC. Its protein is CASTHRVSSYNEQFF. The genes are TRBV3-1 and TRBJ2-1; D gene uncertain. The CDR3 covers 15 residues. Germline assignment: CDR1 LGHDT and CDR2 YNNKEL (reference sequence). Trimming cost V 7 bases and J 0 bases, with 13 bases left between them.